Presented here are 31 T cell receptor beta chains from one specimen sequenced in a study of CD4 and CD8 cells across lung adenocarcinoma regions. TCRdb analysed the PCR reads with MiXCR anew, one entry per CDR3 protein. The table has about 25,000 distinct CDR3 sequences, 50% to 55% seen once; the top ten hold about 45%. Sequencing was performed on CD8+ T cells from the center of a lung tumor. These receptors were obtained from a male donor with lung adenocarcinoma. The CD4 and CD8 labels of this study may be unreliable.

The V call is TRBV6-1, the J call TRBJ2-1; possible D gene TRBD2, 6 bases. V was trimmed by 7 bases and J by 4 bases, leaving 14 bases between them. The CDR3 covers 14 residues. Per germline, CDR1 MNHNS and CDR2 SASEGT. The CDR3, as DNA: TGTGCCAGCACCATCGGCGGGGCGTACAATGAGCAGTTCTTC. This codes for CASTIGGAYNEQFF.

This clonotype was recorded at least ten times. The chain employs TRBV11-2 and TRBJ2-3; 9 nucleotides line up with TRBD2. Trimming took 3 bases from V and 7 from J; bases not matched to a gene: 5. CDR3 length equals 14 residues. Germline CDR1 is SGHAT and CDR2 is FQNNGV. The CDR3 loop is CASSLTSGTNTQYF. The CDR3 DNA reads TGTGCCAGCAGCTTGACTAGCGGTACAAATACGCAGTATTTT.

This clonotype was detected only once. The germline gene is not matched at one end of the junction; a read error may be the cause. CDR3 coding DNA: TGTGGCGTCGGGGGGCTGCGCGCCAAAAACATGCAGTATTTC. This encodes CGVGGLRAKNMQYF. The chain uses TRBV6-1 and TRBJ2-4; perhaps TRBD2 as D (7 bases). Germline V CDR1 and CDR2: MNHNS, SASEGT. There are 14 residues in the CDR3.

V gene TRBV5-1 combines with J gene TRBJ2-3; either TRBD1 or TRBD2 may fit D (6 bases each). Looked up from germline, CDR1 is SGHRS and CDR2 is YFSETQ. The CDR3 covers 13 residues. Trimming removed 7 bases at V and 4 bases at J, with 13 bases between. The CDR3 bases are TGCGCCAGCGGAGGGGGGCTCTCAGATACGCAGTATTTT. Translation gives CASGGGLSDTQYF. Drawing the rest from reference TRBV5-1 and TRBJ2-3, the complete variable domain is KAGVTQTPRYLIKTRGQQVTLSCSPISGHRSVSWYQQTPGQGLQFLFEYFSETQRNKGNFPGRFSGRQFSNSRSEMNVSTLELGDSALYLCASGGGLSDTQYFGPGTRLTVL.

This clonotype was seen more than once but under ten times. The rearrangement joins TRBV6-1 to TRBJ2-3; 9 bases line up with TRBD2. The V segment lost 7 bases and the J segment 4 bases; nucleotides outside the gene matches: 15. The CDR3 runs to 17 residues. Looked up from germline, CDR1 is MNHNS and CDR2 is SASEGT. The CDR3 nucleotides read TGTGCCAGCACCAGCCCGGGAGCGGGGGGTCCACCAGATACGCAGTATTTT. Translated: CASTSPGAGGPPDTQYF.

In regard to this clonotype: One junction end disagrees with the germline gene, perhaps due to a read error. This chain links TRBV6-1 with TRBJ2-3; maybe TRBD2 (5 bases). The CDR3 is 15 residues long. CDR1 and CDR2 from the germline V gene are MNHNS and SASEGT. CDR3 in amino acids: CARGPGRWELDTQYF. CDR3 bases: TGTGCCAGGGGCCCCGGTCGCTGGGAGCTAGATACCCAGTATTTT.

This clonotype was counted ten times or more. This chain links TRBV6-1 with TRBJ2-1; 7 bases match TRBD1. The DNA end is more similar to TRBJ2-7, so the J call may be wrong. The CDR3 contains 14 residues. Germline assignment: CDR1 MNHNS and CDR2 SASEGT. The CDR3 region is CASSPTTGNYEQYF. CDR3 coding DNA: TGTGCCAGCAGCCCCACGACAGGGAACTACGAGCAGTACTTC.

This clonotype was observed a handful of times. The rearrangement joins TRBV3-1 to TRBJ1-6; D not resolved. The CDR3 totals 15 residues. V lost 3 bases and J 8 bases, leaving 14 bases between the germline ends. Looked up from germline, CDR1 is LGHDT and CDR2 is YNNKEL (reference sequence). In nucleotides, the CDR3 is TGTGCCAGCAGCCAGAACCTAGAACCTCATTCACCCCTCCACTTT. Translating gives CASSQNLEPHSPLHF.

This clonotype was seen at least ten times. V gene TRBV6-5 combines with J gene TRBJ2-5, with 10 bases matching TRBD1. CDR1 is MNHEY, CDR2 SVGAGI, per germline. Trimming at V came to 5 bases and at J to 3 bases, leaving 12 bases not matched to a gene. This CDR3 is built from 17 residues. CDR3 in amino acids: CASSPNLRQGAKETQYF. The CDR3 DNA sequence: TGTGCCAGCAGTCCTAACCTCCGACAGGGGGCAAAAGAGACCCAGTACTTC.

The V and J genes are TRBV6-5 and TRBJ2-5; TRBD1 matches at 8 bases. Matching the DNA end better, TRBJ2-7 makes the J call doubtful. This CDR3 spans 15 amino acids. Per germline, CDR1 MNHEY and CDR2 SVGAGI. CDR3 DNA sequence: TGTGCCAGCAGTTATAGAGGACAGGGTACCTACGAGCAGTACTTC. This gives the protein CASSYRGQGTYEQYF.

By proportion, this clonotype is medium-sized. The chain has TRBV6-5 and TRBJ1-1, with D possibly matching TRBD1 (6 bases). The V gene lost 2 bases and the J gene lost 11 bases, with 12 bases spanning the gap. Germline values: CDR1 MNHEY, CDR2 SVGAGI. This CDR3 is 12 amino acids long. This chain's CDR3 is CASSYQTGTAFF. DNA for the CDR3: TGTGCCAGCAGTTACCAAACAGGGACGGCTTTCTTT.

This clonotype was found a few times. The rearrangement joins TRBV9 to TRBJ2-5, with 9 bases that match TRBD1. The DNA end is a closer match to TRBJ2-7, so the J assignment may be wrong. This CDR3 contains 15 residues. Germline loops: CDR1 SGDLS, CDR2 YYNGEE. DNA of the CDR3: TGTGCCAGCAGCGTTTCCGGGACAGGGTCCGTCGAGCAGTACTTC. This codes for CASSVSGTGSVEQYF.

This chain uses TRBV6-1 with TRBJ2-1; D unresolved. From germline, CDR1 is MNHNS and CDR2 SASEGT. The CDR3 is 13 amino acids. Deletions cut 4 bases from V and 5 bases from J, with 9 bases between. This chain's CDR3 is CASSVARNNEQFF. DNA for the CDR3: TGTGCCAGCAGTGTGGCTCGAAACAATGAGCAGTTCTTC.

This clonotype has a handful of counts. The chain couples TRBV3-1 to TRBJ2-5; 11 nucleotides align to TRBD2. Matching the DNA end better, TRBJ2-7 makes the J call doubtful. The CDR3 sequence is 14 residues long. Germline loops: CDR1 LGHDT, CDR2 YNNKEL (reference sequence). Written as DNA, the CDR3 is TGTGCCAGCAGCCCATCGGGACTAGCGGCCGAGCAGTACTTC. This codes for CASSPSGLAAEQYF.

Concerning this clonotype: One junction end disagrees with the germline gene, perhaps due to a read error. The chain links TRBV6-1 to TRBJ2-3, with D perhaps matching TRBD2 (6 bases). There are 14 residues in the CDR3. The V gene's germline CDR1 is MNHNS and CDR2 SASEGT. The CDR3 is CGGIGRGGTNTQYF. The CDR3 region has the DNA TGCGGCGGCATAGGGCGGGGTGGCACAAATACGCAGTATTTT.

This clonotype was counted a few times. The gene calls are TRBV27 and TRBJ2-3, with D hard to call. Looked up from germline, CDR1 is MNHEY and CDR2 is SMNVEV (reference sequence). The CDR3 has 12 amino acids. V lost 5 bases and J 2 bases, leaving 5 bases between the germline ends. The CDR3 reads CASSRLTDTQYF. The CDR3, as DNA: TGTGCCAGCAGTCGCCTCACAGATACGCAGTATTTT.

This clonotype is termed medium-sized. The rearrangement links TRBV10-1 to TRBJ1-1, with no clear D. Germline CDR1 reads WNHNN; CDR2 reads SYGVQD (reference sequence). CDR3 size: 12 residues. The V gene lost 6 bases and the J gene lost 4 bases, with 9 bases spanning the gap. CDR3: CASSKGSTEAFF. The CDR3 bases are TGCGCCAGCAGCAAGGGATCCACTGAAGCTTTCTTT.

This clonotype was seen at least ten times. This may come from a read error, since a much larger clone is one base off. The chain joins TRBV10-3 to TRBJ2-1, with D unclear. CDR1 and CDR2 (germline): ENHRY, SYGVKD. CDR3 length equals 13 residues. V gave up 3 bases and J gave up 13 bases, with 16 bases separating them. CDR3 protein: CAISEGLQETQFF. In nucleotides, the CDR3 is TGTGCCATCAGTGAAGGCTTACAAGAGACCCAGTTCTTC.

This clonotype is a singleton in its sample. The rearrangement joins TRBV6-1 to TRBJ2-3, with D uncertain. Germline loops: CDR1 MNHNS, CDR2 SASEGT. This CDR3 has 13 amino acids. V lost 9 bases, J lost 11 bases, and 21 bases lay in between. Here the CDR3 DNA reads TGTGCCAGGGGTCTGCAGGCCACAGACATGCAGTATTTT. It encodes CARGLQATDMQYF.

In this sample, this clonotype turned up a few times. Sequence at one end of the junction differs from germline and may be a read error. This rearrangement joins TRBV6-1 to TRBJ2-3; possible D gene TRBD1, 5 bases. The germline gives CDR1 MNHNS, CDR2 SASEGT. The CDR3 consists of 16 residues. CDR3 region: CASSEAGLGARDIQYF. Here the CDR3 DNA reads TGTGCCAGCAGTGAAGCCGGGCTAGGGGCTAGAGATATTCAGTATTTC.

Concerning this clonotype itself: A much bigger clone sits one base away, suggesting this may be a read error. Here the CDR3 DNA reads TGTGCCAGCAGCCCTGGACTATGGGGTGGCTACACCTTC. Its protein is CASSPGLWGGYTF. The rearrangement links TRBV7-8 to TRBJ1-2; D is unresolved. The V end was cut by 5 bases, the J end by 7 bases, with 14 bases between. This CDR3 has 13 residues. Germline V gene sequence: CDR1 SGHVS, CDR2 FQNEAQ.

The CDR3 here is CASSAPGGWPTDTQYF. As DNA, the CDR3 is TGTGCCAGCAGCGCCCCGGGGGGATGGCCCACAGATACGCAGTACTTC. The J gene is TRBJ2-3, the V gene TRBV6-1, with 7 bases aligning to TRBD2. The DNA matches TRBJ2-7 better at its end, which makes the J call doubtful. The V gene's germline CDR1 is MNHNS and CDR2 SASEGT. The CDR3 spans 16 residues.

The chain recombines TRBV6-1 with TRBJ2-1; maybe TRBD2 (5 bases). V gave up 8 bases and J gave up 6 bases, with 11 bases separating them. CDR3 length: 12 residues. The germline V gene encodes CDR1 MNHNS and CDR2 SASEGT. CDR3 residues: CASAGDGNEQFF. The CDR3 region has the DNA TGTGCCAGCGCGGGCGACGGCAATGAGCAGTTCTTC.

This clonotype was seen once. This chain joins TRBV12-3 or TRBV12-4 and TRBJ2-1; unclear D gene. V was clipped by 4 bases and J by 8 bases, with 18 bases between them. The CDR3 spans 15 residues. DNA of the CDR3: TGTGCCAGCAGTTCCTCATCCTCCTACAAGGATGAGCAGTTCTTC. Translation: CASSSSSSYKDEQFF.

The rearrangement uses TRBV10-3 and TRBJ2-7; tentative D call: TRBD1 (6 bases). The CDR3 is 12 amino acids. Per germline, CDR1 ENHRY and CDR2 SYGVKD. Between the trimmed V and J ends, which lost 8 bases and 3 bases, there was a span of 11 bases. The DNA of the CDR3 is TGTGCCATCTTGGCAGGGGTCTACGAGCAGTACTTC. It encodes CAILAGVYEQYF.

This clonotype was found once. The genes are TRBV20-1 and TRBJ2-3; TRBD1 might be the D (6 bases). V lost 8 bases to trimming and J lost 3 bases, with 21 bases between them. This CDR3 has 15 amino acids. CDR1 is DFQATT and CDR2 is SNEGSKA in the germline V gene (reference sequence). The chain's CDR3 is CSPFSWGLGTDTQYF. The CDR3 bases are TGCAGTCCTTTTAGCTGGGGGCTAGGGACAGATACGCAGTATTTT.

Ten or more counts support this clonotype. The V call is TRBV6-1, the J call TRBJ1-4; D perhaps matches TRBD1 (6 bases). V lost 4 bases and J 7 bases, leaving 10 bases between the germline ends. The CDR3 runs to 13 residues. Germline lookup yields CDR1 MNHNS and CDR2 SASEGT. The CDR3 is CASSVTTGEKLFF. The CDR3 DNA sequence: TGTGCCAGCAGTGTCACGACAGGTGAAAAACTGTTTTTT.

This clonotype was observed at least ten times. The chain links TRBV23-1 to TRBJ2-1, with D possibly matching TRBD2 (6 bases). TRBV23-1 is an open reading frame whose function is uncertain. The V end lost 0 bases, the J end lost 0 bases, and 12 bases lay between the germline ends. The CDR3 is 17 residues long. The CDR3 loop is CASSQSLHGSSYNEQFF. The CDR3 DNA reads as TGCGCCAGCAGTCAATCGCTGCACGGGAGCTCCTACAATGAGCAGTTCTTC.

About this clonotype: The junction departs from the called germline gene at one end, perhaps through a read error. This chain connects TRBV14 to TRBJ2-3; tentatively, D is TRBD2 (6 bases). Near its end, the DNA agrees better with TRBJ2-5, so the J call may be wrong. The germline V gene encodes CDR1 SGHDN and CDR2 FVKESK. CDR3 length equals 15 residues. The CDR3: CCAGLRGRDQEIQYF. The CDR3 DNA follows: TGTTGCGCGGGGCTCCGGGGCCGAGACCAAGAGATCCAGTACTTC.

The chain has TRBV10-2 and TRBJ2-1; D is unclear. With 6 bases removed from V and 10 bases from J, the gap between germline ends came to 10 bases. This CDR3 is built from 11 residues. In germline, CDR1 is WSHSY, CDR2 SAAADI. CDR3 in DNA: TGCGCCAGCAGGTCCACCAGGGAGCAGTTCTTC. Its protein product is CASRSTREQFF.

This clonotype has only one observation. V usage is TRBV6-1 and J usage is TRBJ2-1; 8 positions match TRBD1. Germline V gene lookup returns CDR1 MNHNS and CDR2 SASEGT. The length of the CDR3 is 17 residues. The V gene end was trimmed by 5 bases and the J gene end by 5 bases; junction bases not matched to a gene: 14. DNA for the CDR3: TGTGCCAGCAGTCAACTCCAGACAGGGGCGGGGAACAATGAGCAGTTCTTC. It codes for CASSQLQTGAGNNEQFF.